A selection of T cell receptor beta chains follows, all from one sample in a study of blood T cell repertoires in COVID-19. Assay: immunoSEQ multiplex PCR; the TCRdb copy retains only in-frame clones and omits some. Of 150,000 to 200,000 clones listed, 75% to 90% are singletons. Sequenced material: PBMCs or T cells enriched from blood (not recorded which). All receptors derive from a woman in her sixties who had recovered from COVID-19. The CDR3 runs from the conserved cysteine through the conserved F or W. Each record gives: D gene, V gene, clone size, J gene, CDR3 DNA, CDR3 protein. A D gene is named only where the DNA matches it firmly. Clone size is shown for a subset of rows, as once, few, many or a class of expanded clone.

>NA|TRBV6-6|NA|TRBJ1-1
TGTGCCAGCAGTTGGGGGGGGGACAACACTGAAGCTTTCTTT
CASSWGGDNTEAFF
>TRBD2|TRBV11-2|once|TRBJ2-2
TGTGCCAGCATGCCTAGCGGGAGCACCGGGGAGCTGTTTTTT
CASMPSGSTGELFF
>NA|TRBV7-4|NA|TRBJ2-7
TGTGCCAAAATCAGCAGCCACAGGCTAGCGTCCTACGAGCAGTACTTC
CAKISSHRLASYEQYF
>NA|TRBV3-1/TRBV3-2|few|TRBJ1-2
TGTGCCAGCAGCCAGGGGGGGGGCGGCTATGGCTACACCTTC
CASSQGGGGYGYTF
>TRBD1|TRBV7-2|once|TRBJ1-1
TGTGCCAGCAGCTTGGGGACAGTTACTGAAGCTTTCTTT
CASSLGTVTEAFF
>NA|TRBV30|few|TRBJ2-5
TGTGCCTGGAGTTCAGGAGGGGTCGGGACCCAGTACTTC
CAWSSGGVGTQYF
>NA|TRBV19|NA|TRBJ1-1
TGTGCCAGTAGTATTATCCCCCGAAACACGAACACTGAAGCTTTCTTT
CASSIIPRNTNTEAFF
>TRBD1|TRBV6-5|few|TRBJ1-1
TGTGCCAGCAAGATGGACAGGGGTGCTGAAGCTTTCTTT
CASKMDRGAEAFF
>NA|TRBV19|NA|TRBJ2-2
TGTGCCAGTACCCCGGGGACTGCCGCCGGGGAGCTGTTTTTT
CASTPGTAAGELFF
>TRBD2|TRBV13|NA|TRBJ2-3
TGTGCCAGCAGCTTCAGCGGGGGCTCAGGCACAGATACGCAGTATTTT
CASSFSGGSGTDTQYF
>NA|TRBV14|NA|TRBJ1-2
TGTGCCAGCAGCCAGGCCTCGTACGCCAGTGGCTACACCTTC
CASSQASYASGYTF
>NA|TRBV10-3|NA|TRBJ2-3
TGTGCCATCAGTGAGGCAGCAGATACGCAGTATTTT
CAISEAADTQYF
>NA|TRBV24-1|NA|TRBJ2-7
TGTGCCACCAGTGAGGCATCTAGCTACGAGCAGTACTTC
CATSEASSYEQYF
>NA|TRBV27|NA|TRBJ1-1
TGTGCCAGCAGTTTCGCCCTCGGCAGGGTCACTGAAGCTTTCTTT
CASSFALGRVTEAFF
>TRBD1|TRBV28|NA|TRBJ1-2
TGTGCCAGCAGTGCAGGGGGTCTAGGGAGCTATGGCTACACCTTC
CASSAGGLGSYGYTF
>NA|TRBV4-1|once|TRBJ2-3
TGCGCCAGCTCCCTCGGGGTGGCCGGGATGTCGGATACGCAGTATTTT
CASSLGVAGMSDTQYF